The 6 T cell receptor beta chains below all came from one sample that was sequenced in a study of T cells in localized non-small cell lung cancer. Sequencing used immunoSEQ multiplex PCR; TCRdb keeps in-frame clones, though not all of them. The sample records over 30,000 clones, 78% being singletons. The starting material was peripheral blood, obtained before any cancer treatment. All receptors derive from a male donor aged 60 or older with stage II squamous cell lung carcinoma.

In DNA, the CDR3 is TGTGCCAGCAGCCAAGATCTTACAGGGCCCCGCTACACCTTC. Its translation: CASSQDLTGPRYTF. This chain joins TRBV14 and TRBJ1-2, with a tentative D call TRBD1 (6 bases). Trimming took 0 bases from V and 9 from J, leaving 14 bases between them. Germline V gives CDR1 SGHDN, CDR2 FVKESK. The CDR3 loop spans 14 amino acids.

The chain combines TRBV6-1 with TRBJ1-5, with no clear D. V lost 1 base to trimming and J lost 4 bases, with 11 bases between them. This CDR3 spans 15 amino acids. Germline CDR1 MNHNS, CDR2 SASEGT. The CDR3: CASSEVVTLNQPQHF. The CDR3 bases are TGTGCCAGCAGTGAAGTTGTCACATTAAATCAGCCCCAGCATTTT.

The V gene is TRBV6-5, the J gene TRBJ1-3; tentative D call: TRBD1 (5 bases). V was shortened by 2 bases and J by 2 bases, with 13 bases between the two germline ends. The CDR3 spans 16 residues. Germline CDR1 MNHEY, CDR2 SVGAGI. CDR3 amino acids: CASSYHRGSTGNTIYF. The DNA for the CDR3 is TGTGCCAGCAGTTACCATCGGGGGAGCACTGGAAACACCATATATTTT.

The rearrangement joins TRBV2 to TRBJ2-4; 16 bases are a match to TRBD2. CDR1 is SNHLY, CDR2 FYNNEI, per germline. This CDR3 contains 17 residues. The V segment lost 7 bases and the J segment 6 bases; nucleotides outside the gene matches: 9. The CDR3 nucleotides read TGTGCCAGCACCGCGGGGACTAGCGGGGGGGGACTAAACATTCAGTACTTC. Protein: CASTAGTSGGGLNIQYF.

V and J are TRBV19 and TRBJ2-6; D may be TRBD1 (6 bases). V was trimmed by 5 bases and J by 2 bases, leaving 16 bases between them. Germline CDR1 and CDR2: LNHDA and SQIVND (reference sequence). CDR3 length: 17 amino acids. In nucleotides, the CDR3 is TGTGCCAGTAGTGCGCTACCACAGGGCCCTGGGGCCAACGTCCTGACTTTC. This translates into CASSALPQGPGANVLTF. Using reference TRBV19 and TRBJ2-6 for the parts outside the CDR3, the full variable domain is DGGITQSPKYLFRKEGQNVTLSCEQNLNHDAMYWYRQDPGQGLRLIYYSQIVNDFQKGDIAEGYSVSREKKESFPLTVTSAQKNPTAFYLCASSALPQGPGANVLTFGAGSRLTVL.

The J gene is TRBJ2-4, the V gene TRBV5-1, with TRBD2 matching 8 bases. Germline V CDR1 and CDR2: SGHRS, YFSETQ. V was pared by 0 bases and J by 7 bases, with 15 bases of the junction left unmatched. The CDR3 has 18 amino acids. CDR3 nucleotide sequence: TGCGCCAGCAGCTTGGGGTCGGGTAGCGGGGTAAAAGGGAACATTCAGTACTTC. Protein product: CASSLGSGSGVKGNIQYF.